Below are 11 T cell receptor beta chains sequenced from a single sample in a study of blood T cell repertoires in COVID-19. TCRdb keeps only in-frame clones here, not all; method: immunoSEQ multiplex PCR. The repertoire holds a few hundred thousand clones, with about nine tenths as singletons. The sample comprised peripheral blood. The source is a man between 18 and 29 years old with active or convalescent COVID-19.

Here the CDR3 DNA reads TGTGCCAGCAGCCCAGAGGTGACAGATAATCAGCCCCAGCATTTT. This gives the protein CASSPEVTDNQPQHF. The chain links TRBV7-6 to TRBJ1-5, with TRBD1 as a possible D gene (5 bases). The CDR3 loop spans 15 amino acids. Germline V gives CDR1 SGHVS, CDR2 FNYEAQ. V was pared by 5 bases and J by 4 bases, with 15 bases between.

The rearrangement joins TRBV5-1 to TRBJ2-1; no firm D call. V gave up 0 bases and J gave up 9 bases, with 16 bases separating them. The V gene's germline CDR1 is SGHRS and CDR2 YFSETQ. The CDR3 spans 15 residues. The CDR3 nucleotides are TGCGCCAGCAGCTTGGAGGCTAGAGGCGGCAGTGAGCAGTTCTTC. Encoded protein: CASSLEARGGSEQFF.

V and J are TRBV28 and TRBJ2-4, with 7 bases that match TRBD2. Germline CDR1 reads MDHEN; CDR2 reads SYDVKM. This CDR3 region has 13 residues. V was pared by 8 bases and J by 5 bases, with 6 bases of the junction left unmatched. The CDR3 DNA follows: TGTGCCAGCGGGCTGGGAGGGGAAAACATTCAGTACTTC. It codes for CASGLGGENIQYF.

V and J are TRBV6-5 and TRBJ2-1; 8 bases match TRBD1. CDR3 size: 13 residues. Trimming cost V 7 bases and J 10 bases; bases outside gene matches: 9. In germline, CDR1 is MNHEY, CDR2 SVGAGI. The DNA for the CDR3 is TGTGCCAGCATACATCCAGGGGGCCGCGAGCAGTTCTTC. It yields the protein CASIHPGGREQFF.

The gene calls are TRBV6-2 or TRBV6-3 and TRBJ2-2; possible D gene TRBD1, 6 bases. CDR1 is MNHEY and CDR2 is SVGEGT in the germline V gene. With 4 bases removed from V and 0 bases from J, the gap between germline ends came to 9 bases. The CDR3 is 15 amino acids. The CDR3 sequence: CASSWQGTNTGELFF. For the CDR3, the DNA is TGTGCCAGCAGTTGGCAGGGGACGAACACCGGGGAGCTGTTTTTT.

For the CDR3, the DNA is TGTGCCAGCAGCACCGGACACTTCATGAACACTGAAGCTTTCTTT. Translating it yields CASSTGHFMNTEAFF. V and J are TRBV5-6 and TRBJ1-1, with D tentatively TRBD1 (5 bases). The CDR3 has 15 residues. CDR1 and CDR2 from the germline V gene are SGHDT and YYEEEE. Trimming removed 4 bases from V and 0 bases from J, with 13 bases in between.

This chain joins TRBV19 and TRBJ2-7, with D possibly being TRBD2 (5 bases). Trimming cost V 5 bases and J 0 bases, with 17 bases left between them. CDR1 is LNHDA and CDR2 is SQIVND in the germline V gene (reference sequence). The CDR3 contains 16 residues. The CDR3, as DNA: TGTGCCAGTAGTCCGATTCGGACTTCGAGCTCCTACGAGCAGTACTTC. Protein sequence: CASSPIRTSSSYEQYF.

V and J are TRBV5-4 and TRBJ2-3; 8 bases agree with TRBD2. Germline V lookup: CDR1 SGHNT, CDR2 YYREEE (reference sequence). The length of the CDR3 is 16 residues. Unmatched junction bases numbered 5, after V lost 0 bases and J lost 2 bases. As DNA, the CDR3 is TGTGCCAGCAGCTTGGTCCCTAGCGGGTACACAGATACGCAGTATTTT. It yields the protein CASSLVPSGYTDTQYF.

V is TRBV2 and J is TRBJ1-1; a possible D gene is TRBD1 (5 bases). V was shortened by 6 bases and J by 4 bases, with 12 bases between the two germline ends. Germline assignment: CDR1 SNHLY and CDR2 FYNNEI. CDR3 size: 13 residues. The DNA of the CDR3 is TGTGCCAGCAGCCCTCGGGGGGGCACTGAAGCTTTCTTT. Protein product: CASSPRGGTEAFF.

In DNA form, the CDR3 reads TGTGCCAGCAGCCCAGAGGCAGCGGGGGAAAAACTGTTTTTT. It specifies CASSPEAAGEKLFF. The chain combines TRBV7-9 with TRBJ1-4; no clear D gene. Trimming removed 5 bases at V and 8 bases at J, with 15 bases between. The CDR3 extends over 14 amino acids. Germline V gene sequence: CDR1 SEHNR, CDR2 FQNEAQ (reference sequence).

This clone was counted a few times. The chain has TRBV19 and TRBJ1-1; D is uncertain. The CDR3 has 12 amino acids. The V gene's germline CDR1 is LNHDA and CDR2 SQIVND (reference sequence). V dropped 2 bases and J dropped 2 bases, with 3 bases sitting between them. CDR3 residues: CASSITNTEAFF. In DNA form, the CDR3 reads TGTGCCAGTAGTATAACTAACACTGAAGCTTTCTTT. The variable domain in full, completed from reference TRBV19 and TRBJ1-1, reads DGGITQSPKYLFRKEGQNVTLSCEQNLNHDAMYWYRQDPGQGLRLIYYSQIVNDFQKGDIAEGYSVSREKKESFPLTVTSAQKNPTAFYLCASSITNTEAFFGQGTRLTVV.